One sample yielded the 26 T cell receptor beta chains listed below, sequenced in a study of T-cell reconstitution after alpha-beta-depleted transplantation in children. Unique molecular identifiers were incorporated when the TCRbeta library was constructed. TCRdb reprocessed the PCR reads with MiXCR, giving one entry per CDR3 protein. The data show around 370,000 distinct CDR3 sequences, around 10% seen once. The starting material was PBMCs from the stem cell graft donor, obtained from the stem cell graft. Every receptor here comes from a human donor who donated a stem cell graft to a child with acute lymphoblastic leukemia.

In nucleotides, the CDR3 is TGTGCCAGCAGCCTCCCTTTAGGGGGAGGGACCTACGAGCAGTACTTC. Translation: CASSLPLGGGTYEQYF. This chain uses TRBV7-2 with TRBJ2-7; TRBD2 might be the D (7 bases). With 5 bases removed from V and 2 bases from J, the gap between germline ends came to 19 bases. The length of the CDR3 is 16 residues. The germline V gene encodes CDR1 SGHTA and CDR2 FQGNSA.

The chain has TRBV12-3 or TRBV12-4 and TRBJ2-7; 10 bases agree with TRBD1. With 8 bases clipped from V and 5 bases from J, the junction kept 9 bases outside the gene matches. The CDR3 consists of 14 residues. CDR3 sequence (DNA): TGTGCCAGCTCCACCGGGACAGGGGACAACGAGCAGTACTTC. Translation: CASSTGTGDNEQYF.

This clonotype has just a few counts. CDR3 bases: TGTGCCAGCAGCCCCACTAGCGGGAGGTCCCGGCCAGAGACCCAGTACTTC. Its translation is CASSPTSGRSRPETQYF. V is TRBV7-3 and J is TRBJ2-5, with TRBD2 identical over 12 bases. The junction had 11 bases not matched to a gene; V was cut back by 5 bases and J by 4 bases. CDR1 is SGHTA, CDR2 FQGTGA, per germline. This CDR3 contains 17 residues.

In DNA form, the CDR3 reads TGCGCCAGCAGCTCCTCTCAGCTAACAGGGTCGGGGAATTCACCCCTCCACTTT. Translated: CASSSSQLTGSGNSPLHF. The J gene is TRBJ1-6, the V gene TRBV5-1; possible D gene TRBD1, 6 bases. V lost 3 bases, J lost 7 bases, and 23 bases lay in between. This CDR3 spans 18 amino acids. The germline CDR1 and CDR2 sequences are SGHRS and YFSETQ.

This clonotype has at least ten counts. J is TRBJ2-1 and V is TRBV6-1; D gene unclear. The germline V and J ends were trimmed by 4 bases and 5 bases, with 3 bases remaining between them. The V gene's germline CDR1 is MNHNS and CDR2 SASEGT. CDR3 length: 11 amino acids. The CDR3 loop reads CASSVNNEQFF. The DNA of the CDR3 is TGTGCCAGCAGTGTTAACAATGAGCAGTTCTTC.

V gene TRBV5-1 combines with J gene TRBJ2-3; tentative D call: TRBD1 (5 bases). Between the trimmed V and J ends, which lost 3 bases and 4 bases, there was a span of 12 bases. This CDR3 has 14 residues. In germline, CDR1 is SGHRS, CDR2 YFSETQ. The CDR3 DNA sequence: TGCGCCAGCAGCTCGGACACGACAGCAGATACGCAGTATTTT. This gives the protein CASSSDTTADTQYF.

The chain recombines TRBV2 with TRBJ1-1, with a weak D call TRBD1 (5 bases). CDR1 SNHLY and CDR2 FYNNEI come from the germline V gene. The germline V and J ends were trimmed by 3 bases and 0 bases, with 11 bases remaining between them. CDR3 length equals 15 residues. Here the CDR3 reads CASSDWGGMNTEAFF. Here the CDR3 DNA reads TGTGCCAGCAGTGATTGGGGGGGGATGAACACTGAAGCTTTCTTT.

This clonotype showed up just once. A clone one base away is much larger, so this may be a read error. Here the CDR3 DNA reads TGTGCCAGCGGTTTAGCAGGGCTCGGGTCACCCCTCCACTTT. This sequence encodes CASGLAGLGSPLHF. This chain joins TRBV28 and TRBJ1-6; D might be TRBD1 (5 bases). CDR3 length: 14 amino acids. The germline V gene has CDR1 MDHEN and CDR2 SYDVKM.

This clonotype has more than one count but fewer than ten. The chain recombines TRBV6-5 with TRBJ1-5; 7 bases match TRBD1. This CDR3 has 15 residues. Per germline, CDR1 MNHEY and CDR2 SVGAGI. The V segment lost 2 bases and the J segment 2 bases; nucleotides outside the gene matches: 3. CDR3 amino acids: CASSYGTAGNQPQHF. In DNA, the CDR3 is TGTGCCAGCAGTTACGGGACAGCCGGCAATCAGCCCCAGCATTTT.

J is TRBJ1-2 and V is TRBV20-1; D is undetermined. The ends were cut back, 2 bases at V and 2 bases at J, with 12 bases in the middle. Germline-derived CDR1 and CDR2 are DFQATT and SNEGSKA (reference sequence). The CDR3 is 14 residues long. The CDR3 reads CSARLQSANYGYTF. CDR3 sequence (DNA): TGCAGTGCTAGACTACAGTCGGCGAACTATGGCTACACCTTC.

This clonotype was seen ten or more times. This chain links TRBV7-4 with TRBJ1-4, with TRBD1 matching over 9 bases. Germline-derived CDR1 and CDR2 are SGHVT and SQSDAQ. V dropped 5 bases and J dropped 13; count of bases not matched to a gene: 17. The CDR3 contains 16 residues. The CDR3: CASSHVMDRGNQRLFF. The CDR3 bases are TGTGCCAGCAGCCACGTGATGGACAGGGGAAATCAAAGACTGTTTTTT.

This clonotype turned up a few times. This chain uses TRBV7-2 with TRBJ1-2; the match to TRBD1 covers 10 bases. Germline values: CDR1 SGHTA, CDR2 FQGNSA. This CDR3 is 16 amino acids long. Trimming removed 4 bases from V and 3 bases from J; junction bases left unmatched: 8. The CDR3 DNA follows: TGTGCCAGCAGCTCCCCGGGACAGGGGATTTACTATGGCTACACCTTC. Protein sequence: CASSSPGQGIYYGYTF.

V gene TRBV29-1 combines with J gene TRBJ2-5; a weak D match, TRBD1 (5 bases). Germline lookup yields CDR1 SQVTM and CDR2 ANQGSEA. The CDR3 extends over 14 amino acids. V was trimmed by 5 bases and J by 3 bases, leaving 16 bases between them. CDR3 nucleotide sequence: TGCAGCGTTCACCGACCAGGGTGGGAAGAGACCCAGTACTTC. This sequence encodes CSVHRPGWEETQYF.

This chain connects TRBV10-3 to TRBJ1-1; D not resolved. Trimming pared 3 bases from V and 1 base from J, leaving 6 bases between. CDR1 is ENHRY and CDR2 is SYGVKD in the germline V gene. The CDR3 loop spans 13 amino acids. The CDR3 is CAISENSNTEAFF. CDR3 bases: TGTGCCATCAGTGAAAACTCGAACACTGAAGCTTTCTTT.

The chain joins TRBV27 to TRBJ2-3, with a weak D call TRBD1 (5 bases). The germline V gene encodes CDR1 MNHEY and CDR2 SMNVEV (reference sequence). Trimming cost V 2 bases and J 5 bases, with 11 bases left between them. This CDR3 region has 14 residues. The CDR3 protein is CASSLGAGVDTQYF. DNA for the CDR3: TGTGCCAGCAGTTTAGGGGCCGGAGTAGATACGCAGTATTTT.

This chain links TRBV20-1 with TRBJ2-7; TRBD2 aligns across 10 bases. V was pared by 3 bases and J by 3 bases, with 8 bases of the junction left unmatched. CDR3 length equals 15 residues. Per germline, CDR1 DFQATT and CDR2 SNEGSKA (reference sequence). The CDR3 loop reads CSARGEREGLYEQYF. For the CDR3, the DNA is TGCAGTGCTAGGGGCGAGCGGGAGGGGCTCTACGAGCAGTACTTC.

This clonotype was observed at least ten times. The rearrangement links TRBV9 to TRBJ2-2; possible D gene TRBD2, 5 bases. Germline assignment: CDR1 SGDLS and CDR2 YYNGEE. V shed 5 bases and J shed 6 bases, with 20 bases lying between them. The CDR3 contains 16 residues. The CDR3 reads CASSVPPDSSSGELFF. The CDR3 DNA is TGTGCCAGCAGTGTCCCCCCGGACTCTTCTTCCGGGGAGCTGTTTTTT. Drawing the rest from reference TRBV9 and TRBJ2-2, the complete variable domain is DSGVTQTPKHLITATGQRVTLRCSPRSGDLSVYWYQQSLDQGLQFLIQYYNGEERAKGNILERFSAQQFPDLHSELNLSSLELGDSALYFCASSVPPDSSSGELFFGEGSRLTVL.

In this sample, this clonotype turned up once. This chain connects TRBV6-6 to TRBJ2-1; the D is unclear. Germline V lookup: CDR1 MNHNY, CDR2 SVGAGI (reference sequence). V was trimmed by 0 bases and J by 9 bases, leaving 3 bases between them. This CDR3 region has 11 residues. The CDR3 sequence is CASSYSTEQFF. The DNA of the CDR3 is TGTGCCAGCAGTTACTCGACTGAGCAGTTCTTC.

This clonotype was detected a few times. This sequence joins TRBV27 and TRBJ2-7; no definite D call. The germline CDR1 and CDR2 sequences are MNHEY and SMNVEV (reference sequence). Trimming left V 6 bases short and J 0 bases short, with 9 bases between. This CDR3 contains 13 residues. CDR3 bases: TGTGCCAGCAGCAACGGACCCTCCTACGAGCAGTACTTC. Its translation is CASSNGPSYEQYF.

This clonotype has only a few counts. V gene TRBV29-1 combines with J gene TRBJ2-3; TRBD2 might be the D (5 bases). The V and J ends lost 3 bases and 2 bases respectively, with 24 bases between them. Looked up from germline, CDR1 is SQVTM and CDR2 is ANQGSEA. The CDR3 is made up of 18 amino acids. CDR3 amino acids: CSVEGLRERWENTDTQYF. CDR3 nucleotide sequence: TGCAGCGTTGAGGGATTGAGGGAGAGGTGGGAAAACACAGATACGCAGTATTTT.

This clonotype was seen ten or more times. V and J are TRBV20-1 and TRBJ2-4; TRBD2 is a possible D gene (5 bases). Germline V gene data show CDR1 as DFQATT and CDR2 as SNEGSKA (reference sequence). This CDR3 comprises 15 residues. V lost 3 bases and J 5 bases, leaving 17 bases between the germline ends. CDR3: CSASPLGDYQNIQYF. The CDR3 DNA reads as TGCAGTGCTAGCCCTTTAGGAGACTACCAAAACATTCAGTACTTC.

CDR3 sequence: CASSPSGSSSGANVLTF. In DNA, the CDR3 is TGCGCCAGCAGCCCTAGCGGGTCGAGCTCTGGGGCCAACGTCCTGACTTTC. The rearrangement links TRBV5-1 to TRBJ2-6; 8 bases are a match to TRBD2. Germline V gene lookup returns CDR1 SGHRS and CDR2 YFSETQ. V lost 4 bases and J lost 0; bases outside the gene matches: 6. The CDR3 runs 17 residues.

This clonotype was found many times. The chain couples TRBV20-1 to TRBJ2-1, with D tentatively TRBD2 (6 bases). The CDR3 spans 11 residues. Germline loops: CDR1 DFQATT, CDR2 SNEGSKA (reference sequence). CDR3 region: CSVKRGYEQFF. The CDR3 nucleotides are TGCAGCGTTAAACGGGGGTATGAGCAGTTCTTC.

On this clonotype itself: This may arise from a read error, as a much more abundant clone is one base away. The rearrangement links TRBV20-1 to TRBJ2-5; D not certain. Trimming took 3 bases from V and 1 from J, leaving 6 bases between them. The CDR3 totals 12 residues. Germline CDR1 DFQATT, CDR2 SNEGSKA (reference sequence). CDR3 bases: TGCAGTGCTAGTCTCGCCCAAGAGACCCAGTACTTC. This translates into CSASLAQETQYF.

The genes are TRBV6-2 or TRBV6-3 and TRBJ2-1, with a possible D match to TRBD2 (6 bases). Trimming took off 11 bases at V and 5 bases at J, with 16 bases between the two ends. In germline, CDR1 is MNHEY, CDR2 SVGEGT. The CDR3 totals 13 residues. CDR3 nucleotides: TGTGCCGCGAGTCGGGGGTCCGACAATGAGCAGTTCTTC. The encoded protein is CAASRGSDNEQFF.

V usage is TRBV7-8 and J usage is TRBJ2-5; perhaps TRBD2 as D (6 bases). The germline V and J ends were trimmed by 1 base and 4 bases, with 7 bases remaining between them. This CDR3 contains 13 residues. The V gene's germline CDR1 is SGHVS and CDR2 FQNEAQ. The CDR3 DNA reads TGTGCCAGCAGCTTAGGCGGGATAGAGACCCAGTACTTC. Protein sequence: CASSLGGIETQYF.